The next 23 T cell receptor beta chains were all read from a single sample in a study of CD8+ T cells in alopecia areata (dated by TCRdb to the late 2010s). To prepare the library, the immunoSEQ multiplex PCR assay was applied. RNA was extracted from all samples and reverse transcribed into cDNA as template for TCR sequencing. TCRdb provides this immuneACCESS table in a form limited to in-frame rearrangements. Some clones are lacking; in checked studies, under half of them reflect an unresolved V gene, and why the rest are absent is not known. This sample has 90,000 to 130,000 clones in the table, none counted a single time. The leading ten clones occupy about 19% of the sample. Sequencing input: lesional skin. The origin of the receptors is a C3H/HeJ mouse with alopecia areata. This strain is of MHC haplotype H2-k.

There are a few counts of this clone. The genes and germline here are from mouse. The sequenced fragment ends 4 residues before the CDR3 boundary, so the rest is inferred from the germline J gene. This chain links TRBV13-3 with TRBJ2-1; possibly TRBD2 for D (6 bases). This CDR3 has 14 residues. Germline V gene lookup returns CDR1 NNHDY and CDR2 SYVADS. The sequenced part of the CDR3 DNA is TGTGCCAGCAGTGATTGGGGGAGGCAGGCT. Its translation is CASSDWGRQA. From start to end, the CDR3 is CASSDWGRQAEQFF.

In the case of this clone: The listed genes are named as in mouse. The read terminates 4 residues ahead of where the CDR3 ends, so the germline J gene completes it. V is TRBV17 and J is TRBJ2-7; TRBD1 aligns across 7 bases. CDR3 size: 13 residues. V shed 5 bases, J shed 3 bases, and the junction held 4 bases outside the gene matches. Germline CDR1 is MNHDT and CDR2 is YYDKIL. The chain's CDR3 is CASSEGQFYEQYF. CDR3 bases read: TGTGCTAGCAGTGAGGGACAGTTCTAT. The full variable domain, rest sourced from reference TRBV17 and TRBJ2-7, is DTTVKQNPRYKLARVGKPVNLICSQTMNHDTMYWYQKKPNQAPKLLLFYYDKILNREADTFEKFQSSRPNNSFCSLYIGSAGLEYSAMYLCASSEGQFYEQYFGPGTRLTVL.

This clone was seen only a few times. Genes and germline are mouse. The observed sequence ends 4 residues before the CDR3 terminus, with the missing tail filled in from the germline J gene. This chain connects TRBV13-1 to TRBJ2-7; D is perhaps TRBD2 (6 bases). CDR1 and CDR2 from the germline V gene are NSHNY and SYGAGN. The CDR3 runs to 13 residues. Partial CDR3 DNA: TGTGCCAGCAGTCCCGGGTGGGGGTAT. Protein product: CASSPGWGY. The whole CDR3 reads CASSPGWGYEQYF.

This clone was seen repeatedly, ten times or more. Gene names refer to mouse genes. The CDR3 is cut off 4 residues early in the read; its end comes from the germline J gene. The chain recombines TRBV13-3 with TRBJ2-1, with TRBD1 matching 7 bases. CDR3 length equals 15 residues. Germline V gene data show CDR1 as NNHDY and CDR2 as SYVADS. Germline trimming cut 1 base from V and 4 bases from J; bases unmatched to any gene: 5. The CDR3 sequence: CASSDKGDRYAEQFF. The part of the CDR3 DNA that was read is TGTGCCAGCAGTGATAAGGGGGACAGATATGCT.

Worth noting for this clone: The germline and genes are mouse ones. The CDR3 spells CTCSRDRTYEQYF. The CDR3 DNA, read in part, is TGCACCTGCAGTCGGGACAGAACCTAT. The gene calls are TRBV1 and TRBJ2-7; 7 bases are shared with TRBD1. The sequence runs out 4 residues before the end of the CDR3; the remainder is reconstructed from the germline J gene. CDR1 and CDR2 (germline): NSQYPW, LRSPGD (reference sequence). There are 13 residues in the CDR3. With 5 bases clipped from V and 2 bases from J, the junction kept 3 bases outside the gene matches.

This clone was found a few times. Gene names refer to mouse genes. The CDR3 end lies 4 residues beyond the end of the read and is filled in from the germline J gene. This sequence joins TRBV13-1 and TRBJ2-1, with a tentative D call TRBD1 (5 bases). Trimming took off 0 bases at V and 1 base at J, with 8 bases between the two ends. Germline V gives CDR1 NSHNY, CDR2 SYGAGN. This CDR3 has 15 residues. The sequenced CDR3 bases are TGTGCCAGCAGTGATGAGGGGAGGAACTATGCT. As protein: CASSDEGRNYA. The entire CDR3 protein reads CASSDEGRNYAEQFF.

This clone was detected many times. Genes and germline are mouse. The CDR3 goes on 4 residues after the read ends, and that part is filled in from the germline J gene. The chain combines TRBV13-2 with TRBJ2-1; TRBD2 matches at 8 bases. CDR3 length: 14 residues. The germline V gene encodes CDR1 NNHNN and CDR2 SYGAGS (reference sequence). The CDR3 protein is CASGDAGGGAEQFF. CDR3 bases read: TGTGCCAGCGGTGATGCGGGGGGGGGCGCT.

This clone was recorded a few times. Gene names are the mouse ones. The CDR3 end falls 4 residues outside the read, so it is completed with the germline J gene. V and J are TRBV1 and TRBJ1-1; possible D gene TRBD1, 6 bases. Germline values: CDR1 NSQYPW, CDR2 LRSPGD (reference sequence). With 11 bases removed from V and 0 bases from J, the gap between germline ends came to 7 bases. The CDR3 runs 11 residues. The covered CDR3 bases are TGCACCGGGACAACAAACACA. It translates to CTGTTNT. The whole CDR3 is CTGTTNTEVFF.

To note about this clone: The gene names given are mouse names. Coverage ceases 4 residues before the CDR3 finishes, and the germline J gene fills in the end. This chain joins TRBV19 and TRBJ2-1, with unresolved D. V dropped 1 base and J dropped 1 base, with 6 bases sitting between them. CDR3 length: 14 amino acids. Germline CDR1 reads FNHDT; CDR2 reads SITEND (reference sequence). The CDR3 bases that were read are TGTGCCAGCAGTATAACAACAAACTATGCT. Translating gives CASSITTNYA. The whole CDR3 protein is CASSITTNYAEQFF.

This clone came up a few times. At residue 11, TCRdb's protein is not the same as the translated DNA, so the protein here was read from the DNA. Gene names follow the mouse nomenclature. The CDR3 end falls 3 residues outside the read, so it is completed with the germline J gene. The chain uses TRBV13-1 and TRBJ1-3; D call uncertain. This CDR3 contains 14 residues. V was pared by 6 bases and J by 0 bases, with 10 bases between. The germline CDR1 and CDR2 sequences are NSHNY and SYGAGN. CDR3 DNA (partial): TGTGCCAGCACCCCAGGCCATTCTGGAAATACG. Amino acids: CASTPGHSGNT. Given in full, the CDR3 is CASTPGHSGNTLYF.

The table lists this clone with a few counts. The genes are named according to mouse. The sequenced fragment ends 4 residues before the CDR3 boundary, so the rest is inferred from the germline J gene. The chain employs TRBV13-1 and TRBJ2-5, with 8 bases fitting TRBD2. CDR1 and CDR2 (germline): NSHNY, SYGAGN. J was trimmed by 0 bases and V by 0 bases; bases with no gene match: 3. The CDR3 has 16 residues. This CDR3 reads CASSDALGGNQDTQYF. The sequenced part of the CDR3 DNA is TGTGCCAGCAGTGATGCCCTGGGGGGTAACCAAGAC.

This clone was observed a handful of times. Gene and germline names: mouse. Read data end 4 residues before the CDR3 end; the end is taken from the germline J gene. The V and J genes are TRBV13-2 and TRBJ2-5; 8 positions agree with TRBD2. Germline V gene lookup returns CDR1 NNHNN and CDR2 SYGAGS (reference sequence). There are 13 residues in the CDR3. Here the CDR3 reads CASGPDWEDTQYF. CDR3 bases read: TGTGCCAGCGGTCCGGACTGGGAAGAC.

With regard to this clone: Gene names and germline match the mouse. The read terminates 4 residues ahead of where the CDR3 ends, so the germline J gene completes it. The chain couples TRBV1 to TRBJ1-4; D is ambiguous. The CDR3 length is 16 residues. CDR1 is NSQYPW and CDR2 is LRSPGD in the germline V gene (reference sequence). Trimming removed 0 bases from V and 2 bases from J, with 10 bases in between. CDR3 DNA (partial): TGCACCTGCAGTGCAGAAGGTACACAATCCAACGAA. Residues: CTCSAEGTQSNE. The whole CDR3 sequence reads CTCSAEGTQSNERLFF.

A note on this clone: Mouse names are used for the genes. The CDR3 is cut off 4 residues early in the read; its end comes from the germline J gene. The rearrangement joins TRBV13-3 to TRBJ1-2; tentatively, D is TRBD1 (6 bases). The CDR3 has 14 residues. V lost 2 bases, J lost 2 bases, and 10 bases lay in between. Germline-derived CDR1 and CDR2 are NNHDY and SYVADS. CDR3 bases read: TGTGCCAGCAGTGACATCACAGGGAACTCC. This gives the protein CASSDITGNS. The complete CDR3 protein is CASSDITGNSDYTF.

Comments on this clone: The gene symbols are mouse symbols. Read coverage stops 4 residues before the CDR3 terminus; the germline J gene supplies the remainder. The gene calls are TRBV13-3 and TRBJ1-1; weak D call: TRBD1 (6 bases). The CDR3 is 15 residues long. Trimming pared 5 bases from V and 0 bases from J, leaving 14 bases between. Germline loops: CDR1 NNHDY, CDR2 SYVADS. The CDR3 sequence is CASRRQERANTEVFF. The sequenced part of the CDR3 DNA is TGTGCCAGCAGAAGACAGGAACGAGCAAACACA.

This clone appeared many times. Germline and genes: mouse. The CDR3 is CASSDWGQGARAETLYF. The covered CDR3 bases are TGTGCCAGCAGTGATTGGGGACAGGGGGCGCGTGCAGAA. This chain uses TRBV13-3 with TRBJ2-3; 12 bases match TRBD1. The read finishes 4 residues shy of the CDR3 end, and the germline J gene is used to complete it. Trimming at V came to 1 base and at J to 1 base, leaving 4 bases not matched to a gene. Looked up from germline, CDR1 is NNHDY and CDR2 is SYVADS. The CDR3 spans 17 residues.

This clone was detected many times. Gene labels here are mouse ones. The missing CDR3 end, 4 residues past where the read stops, is filled in from the germline J gene. This sequence joins TRBV17 and TRBJ2-1; possibly TRBD1 for D (6 bases). Per the germline V gene, CDR1 is MNHDT and CDR2 is YYDKIL. V gave up 0 bases and J gave up 3 bases, with 9 bases separating them. The CDR3 has 15 residues. Partial CDR3 DNA: TGTGCTAGCAGTAGAGAAGGGACACCCTATGCT. This codes for CASSREGTPYA. The CDR3 in its entirety is CASSREGTPYAEQFF.

Notes on this clone: Gene names are mouse gene names. The CDR3 loop reads CASSRDWGEQDTQYF. Incomplete CDR3 DNA: TGTGCCAGCAGCCGGGACTGGGGGGAGCAAGAC. The chain couples TRBV14 to TRBJ2-5; 12 bases match TRBD2. The sequenced fragment ends 4 residues before the CDR3 boundary, so the rest is inferred from the germline J gene. CDR1 SGHDT and CDR2 FRDEAV come from the germline V gene. This CDR3 has 15 residues. The V and J ends lost 5 bases and 3 bases, in that order; junction bases with no gene match: 4.

On this clone: Mouse gene names and germline throughout. Read sequence stops 4 residues before the CDR3 end, and the germline J gene provides the missing end. The chain links TRBV31 to TRBJ1-1; unclear D gene. Germline lookup yields CDR1 GKSSPN and CDR2 SITVG. The ends were cut back, 1 base at V and 0 bases at J, with 9 bases in the middle. The CDR3 spans 14 residues. The CDR3 protein is CAWSRGEANTEVFF. CDR3 DNA, as far as it was read: TGTGCCTGGAGTCGTGGGGAGGCAAACACA.

This clone was seen at least ten times. Germline and genes here are mouse. CDR3 amino acids: CTCSADGGTASAETLYF. The sequenced part of the CDR3 DNA is TGCACCTGCAGTGCAGATGGCGGGACAGCTAGTGCAGAA. This chain uses TRBV1 with TRBJ2-3; TRBD1 matches 7 bases. Sequencing ends 4 residues short of the CDR3 end; the germline J gene provides the rest. The V gene end was trimmed by 0 bases and the J gene end by 0 bases; junction bases not matched to a gene: 6. The CDR3 has 17 residues. Germline lookup yields CDR1 NSQYPW and CDR2 LRSPGD (reference sequence).

A few counts support this clone. Genes here carry mouse names. The observed sequence ends 4 residues before the CDR3 terminus, with the missing tail filled in from the germline J gene. The chain joins TRBV13-3 to TRBJ2-5, with 10 bases that match TRBD1. The length of the CDR3 is 16 residues. V was clipped by 2 bases and J by 2 bases; unmatched bases: 5. CDR1 and CDR2 (germline): NNHDY, SYVADS. CDR3 DNA (partial): TGTGCCAGCAGTGAGGGACGGACAGGGGGCCAAGAC. Protein sequence: CASSEGRTGGQD. The full CDR3 protein is CASSEGRTGGQDTQYF.

This clone was seen more than once but under ten times. Gene names are mouse gene names. The read falls 4 residues short of the CDR3 end, and the missing part is taken from the germline J gene. V is TRBV31 and J is TRBJ1-2, with D maybe TRBD1 (5 bases). Germline V gives CDR1 GKSSPN, CDR2 SITVG. This CDR3 is 14 amino acids long. The part of the CDR3 DNA that was read is TGTGCCTGGAGTCACGGGGACTGGGGGGGC. It yields the protein CAWSHGDWGG. The whole CDR3 sequence is CAWSHGDWGGDYTF. The full variable domain, rest sourced from reference TRBV31 and TRBJ1-2, is AQTIHQWPVAEIKAVGSPLSLGCTIKGKSSPNLYWYWQATGGTLQQLFYSITVGQVESVVQLNLSASRPKDDQFILSTEKLLLSHSGFYLCAWSHGDWGGDYTFGSGTRLLVI.

This clone appeared a few times. Genes and germline are mouse. With the read ending 4 residues before the CDR3 end, the germline J gene is used to fill in that end. The chain recombines TRBV1 with TRBJ2-2; 10 bases are shared with TRBD2. Germline assignment: CDR1 NSQYPW and CDR2 LRSPGD (reference sequence). This CDR3 spans 16 amino acids. V lost 0 bases to trimming and J lost 4 bases; unmatched junction nucleotides: 2. Here the CDR3 reads CTCSADSGGATGQLYF. The covered CDR3 bases are TGCACCTGCAGTGCAGATTCTGGGGGGGCCACCGGG.